Below, 16 T cell receptor beta chains from the same sample are listed, as sequenced in a study of Ad26.COV2.S vaccination and SARS-CoV-2 variants. Produced via immunoSEQ multiplex PCR; TCRdb's table is partial and in-frame only. The sample has about 390,000 clones, more than 85% seen once. Treatment here: 15 to 20 received Ad26.COV2.S at low or high dose, single or two shots; several received placebo; per-sample allocation not given. Sampling was done on day 63 after the first vaccine or placebo injection. Sequencing was performed on peripheral blood, taken in a trial of Ad26.COV2.S vaccine versus placebo. The receptor set was obtained from a person aged 18-65 years who received the Ad26.COV2.S COVID-19 vaccine or a placebo.

The chain recombines TRBV27 with TRBJ1-6, with TRBD1 matching over 7 bases. The junction had 16 bases not matched to a gene; V was cut back by 2 bases and J by 6 bases. The CDR3 is made up of 19 amino acids. Germline lookup yields CDR1 MNHEY and CDR2 SMNVEV (reference sequence). This CDR3 is CASSLRVPQGTPFNSPLHF. The CDR3 region has the DNA TGTGCCAGCAGTTTACGGGTGCCACAGGGGACCCCCTTTAATTCACCCCTCCACTTT.

The rearrangement uses TRBV5-6 and TRBJ2-7, with D unresolved. Germline values: CDR1 SGHDT, CDR2 YYEEEE. With 2 bases removed from V and 4 bases from J, the gap between germline ends came to 19 bases. The CDR3 runs 16 residues. This CDR3 reads CASSFFSPPSNYEQYF. CDR3 coding DNA: TGTGCCAGCAGCTTTTTTTCTCCTCCCTCCAATTACGAGCAGTACTTC.

This clone came up once. The chain uses TRBV9 and TRBJ1-6; D is unclear. Trimming removed 0 bases at V and 3 bases at J, with 4 bases between. The CDR3 is 14 residues long. The germline gives CDR1 SGDLS, CDR2 YYNGEE. Here the CDR3 DNA reads TGTGCCAGCAGCGTAGGCAGCTATAATTCACCCCTCCACTTT. This sequence encodes CASSVGSYNSPLHF.

This rearrangement joins TRBV6-5 to TRBJ2-7; maybe TRBD1 (5 bases). Germline CDR1 and CDR2: MNHEY and SVGAGI. The CDR3 has 12 amino acids. V was trimmed by 7 bases and J by 3 bases, leaving 10 bases between them. The CDR3 sequence is CASKQGYYEQYF. In nucleotides, the CDR3 is TGTGCCAGCAAGCAGGGATACTACGAGCAGTACTTC.

The rearrangement uses TRBV24-1 and TRBJ1-5; unclear D gene. The CDR3 loop spans 13 amino acids. The V gene's germline CDR1 is KGHDR and CDR2 SFDVKD. V shed 2 bases and J shed 5 bases, with 6 bases lying between them. The CDR3 region has the DNA TGTGCCACCAGTGATTCTGGTCATCAGCCCCAGCATTTT. This translates into CATSDSGHQPQHF.

V usage is TRBV7-2 and J usage is TRBJ2-5, with D perhaps matching TRBD2 (6 bases). The CDR3 covers 15 residues. The germline V and J ends were trimmed by 2 bases and 5 bases, with 15 bases remaining between them. Germline V CDR1 and CDR2: SGHTA, FQGNSA. This chain's CDR3 is CASSLSLSGRETQYF. The DNA for the CDR3 is TGTGCCAGCAGCTTATCCCTCAGCGGGCGGGAGACCCAGTACTTC.

The chain recombines TRBV6-5 with TRBJ1-1, with D unclear. Trimming took 6 bases from V and 3 from J, leaving 11 bases between them. The CDR3 is 13 residues long. CDR1 and CDR2 from the germline V gene are MNHEY and SVGAGI. The CDR3 DNA sequence: TGTGCCAGCAGAGCCTCGGGAGACACTGAAGCTTTCTTT. Amino acid sequence: CASRASGDTEAFF.

V gene TRBV4-1 combines with J gene TRBJ1-5; D call uncertain. The CDR3 runs to 16 residues. Germline V gene data show CDR1 as MGHRA and CDR2 as YSYEKL. Deletions cut 2 bases from V and 1 base from J, with 12 bases between. CDR3 region: CASSQRESFSNQPQHF. The CDR3 nucleotides are TGCGCCAGCAGCCAAAGGGAGTCCTTCAGCAATCAGCCCCAGCATTTT.

This clone was counted a few times. The chain links TRBV27 to TRBJ1-6; 7 positions match TRBD1. The V segment lost 0 bases and the J segment 8 bases; nucleotides outside the gene matches: 10. Germline V CDR1 and CDR2: MNHEY, SMNVEV (reference sequence). The CDR3 has 17 residues. DNA of the CDR3: TGTGCCAGCAGTTTATCTCTCCGGGGACAGTTTGATTCACCCCTCCACTTT. This codes for CASSLSLRGQFDSPLHF.

This clone has just a few counts. V and J are TRBV19 and TRBJ1-6; TRBD1 matches 8 bases. CDR1 is LNHDA, CDR2 SQIVND, per germline (reference sequence). Trimming removed 6 bases from V and 11 bases from J; junction bases left unmatched: 12. The CDR3 loop spans 15 amino acids. The CDR3 nucleotides are TGTGCCAGTAGCCCCGTTGGCAGGGGGCAGGCACCCCTCCACTTT. Its protein is CASSPVGRGQAPLHF.

The V and J genes are TRBV15 and TRBJ2-5; no definite D call. The germline V gene has CDR1 LNHNV and CDR2 YYDKDF (reference sequence). The CDR3 contains 15 residues. Between the trimmed V and J ends, which lost 0 bases and 4 bases, there was a span of 12 bases. Here the CDR3 DNA reads TGTGCCACCAGCAGAGATTTGGGCTTTGTAGAGACCCAGTACTTC. Translating it yields CATSRDLGFVETQYF.

The count of this clone is one. V and J are TRBV6-2 or TRBV6-3 and TRBJ1-6; a weak D match, TRBD1 (6 bases). Trimming shortened V by 4 bases and J by 5 bases, and 12 bases separated the two germline ends. This CDR3 contains 15 residues. Germline values: CDR1 MNHEY, CDR2 SVGEGT. The CDR3 sequence is CASSWSGADNSPLHF. The CDR3 DNA is TGTGCCAGCAGTTGGTCAGGGGCTGATAATTCACCCCTCCACTTT.

V usage is TRBV2 and J usage is TRBJ1-1; TRBD1 matches at 7 bases. The germline V gene encodes CDR1 SNHLY and CDR2 FYNNEI. This CDR3 contains 12 residues. V dropped 5 bases and J dropped 6; count of bases not matched to a gene: 3. The CDR3 nucleotides are TGTGCCAGCAGTCGCGACAGGGCTGAAGCTTTCTTT. This codes for CASSRDRAEAFF. Using reference TRBV2 and TRBJ1-1 for the parts outside the CDR3, the full variable domain is EPEVTQTPSHQVTQMGQEVILRCVPISNHLYFYWYRQILGQKVEFLVSFYNNEISEKSEIFDDQFSVERPDGSNFTLKIRSTKLEDSAMYFCASSRDRAEAFFGQGTRLTVV.

This clone was counted between two and nine times. The V gene is TRBV5-6, the J gene TRBJ2-7, with a tentative D call TRBD1 (6 bases). Germline V CDR1 and CDR2: SGHDT, YYEEEE. The V end was cut by 0 bases, the J end by 0 bases, with 16 bases between. This CDR3 is 17 amino acids long. The CDR3 coding sequence is TGTGCCAGCAGCTTGGGGGAAACAGGGAAGAGCTCCTACGAGCAGTACTTC. It specifies CASSLGETGKSSYEQYF.

The chain combines TRBV5-1 with TRBJ2-3, with unresolved D. The CDR3 extends over 12 amino acids. Deletions cut 3 bases from V and 6 bases from J, with 8 bases between. Germline loops: CDR1 SGHRS, CDR2 YFSETQ. CDR3 sequence (DNA): TGCGCCAGCAGCTCACCACCGGATACGCAGTATTTT. Amino acids: CASSSPPDTQYF. Full variable domain (outside the CDR3, taken from reference TRBV5-1 and TRBJ2-3): KAGVTQTPRYLIKTRGQQVTLSCSPISGHRSVSWYQQTPGQGLQFLFEYFSETQRNKGNFPGRFSGRQFSNSRSEMNVSTLELGDSALYLCASSSPPDTQYFGPGTRLTVL.

The rearrangement uses TRBV6-5 and TRBJ1-3; the D is unclear. With 0 bases removed from V and 4 bases from J, the gap between germline ends came to 7 bases. The CDR3 spans 14 residues. Germline V lookup: CDR1 MNHEY, CDR2 SVGAGI. Here the CDR3 DNA reads TGTGCCAGCAGTTACTCGCCCGTCGGAAACACCATATATTTT. Protein: CASSYSPVGNTIYF.